These T cell receptor beta chains were read from a single sample in a study of blood T cell repertoires in COVID-19. Profiling relied on immunoSEQ multiplex PCR, and the TCRdb table lists in-frame clones only, not all of them. The sample lists around 70,000 clones, 80% to 90% occurring once. Sequences were obtained from peripheral blood. These receptors were obtained from a woman between 55 and 75 years old with acute or convalescent COVID-19. Both conserved end residues are part of each CDR3. The D gene is left open where the match is weak. Size is omitted from some rows. Given values are once, few, many or a class for expanded clones.

few	TRBD2	TRBV7-9	TRBJ2-1	CASSHPSGGNNEQFF	TGTGCCAGCAGCCACCCGAGCGGGGGAAACAATGAGCAGTTCTTC
-	TRBD1	TRBV29-1	TRBJ2-1	CSVGQGEQFF	TGCAGCGTTGGACAGGGGGAGCAGTTCTTC
-	-	TRBV11-3	TRBJ2-7	CASSTDTNYEQYF	TGTGCCAGCAGCACGGACACGAACTACGAGCAGTACTTC
-	TRBD1	TRBV5-1	TRBJ2-6	CASSSGQGGGSGANVLTF	TGCGCCAGCAGCTCGGGACAGGGGGGCGGCTCTGGGGCCAACGTCCTGACTTTC
-	-	TRBV6-5	TRBJ1-1	CASSYSFRSPNTEAFF	TGTGCCAGCAGTTACTCGTTCCGGTCCCCGAACACTGAAGCTTTCTTT
medium-sized	TRBD1	TRBV10-1	TRBJ1-2	CASSSRGYNYGYTF	TGCGCCAGCAGTTCCAGGGGGTATAACTATGGCTACACCTTC
-	TRBD1	TRBV6-2/TRBV6-3	TRBJ2-5	CASSYEPGQGSLQETQYF	TGTGCCAGCAGTTACGAACCGGGACAGGGAAGCTTACAAGAGACCCAGTACTTC
-	TRBD1	TRBV5-1	TRBJ1-2	CASSLGTGGVGYTF	TGCGCCAGCAGCTTGGGGACAGGGGGTGTTGGCTACACCTTC
-	TRBD1	TRBV7-2	TRBJ1-4	CASSITGTGGTNEKLFF	TGTGCCAGCAGCATAACCGGGACAGGGGGGACTAATGAAAAACTGTTTTTT
-	TRBD2	TRBV30	TRBJ2-3	CALGTSGVGDTQYF	TGTGCCCTGGGGACTAGCGGGGTTGGAGATACGCAGTATTTT
-	-	TRBV6-2/TRBV6-3	TRBJ2-3	CASSIHRVNTQYF	TGTGCCAGCAGCATACACAGGGTTAATACGCAGTATTTT
-	TRBD1	TRBV2	TRBJ2-2	CASRRGQTNTGELFF	TGTGCCAGCAGGAGGGGGCAAACGAACACCGGGGAGCTGTTTTTT
-	TRBD1	TRBV7-9	TRBJ1-4	CASSLQGESEKLFF	TGTGCCAGCAGCTTACAGGGGGAGAGCGAAAAACTGTTTTTT
few	-	TRBV7-9	TRBJ1-2	CASSLQGRDSYGYTF	TGTGCCAGCAGCCTACAGGGAAGGGATAGCTATGGCTACACCTTC
-	TRBD1	TRBV7-2	TRBJ1-1	CASSSRPGQGRTEAFF	TGTGCCAGCAGCTCGCGGCCGGGACAGGGTAGAACTGAAGCTTTCTTT
-	TRBD1	TRBV6-5	TRBJ1-5	CASSRDSSNQPQHF	TGTGCCAGCAGTCGGGACAGTAGCAATCAGCCCCAGCATTTT
few	-	TRBV2	TRBJ1-5	CASRSGQSNQPQHF	TGTGCCAGCAGGTCCGGACAGAGCAATCAGCCCCAGCATTTT
few	TRBD2	TRBV11-2	TRBJ2-1	CASSTGRGSGGEQFF	TGTGCCAGCAGCACCGGGAGGGGGAGTGGTGGTGAGCAGTTCTTC
-	-	TRBV4-3	TRBJ1-2	CASSQELRLNYGYTF	TGCGCCAGCAGCCAAGAGTTGCGGCTCAACTATGGCTACACCTTC
-	-	TRBV14	TRBJ1-1	CASSPSREGTEAFF	TGTGCCAGCAGCCCCTCAAGAGAGGGCACTGAAGCTTTCTTT
-	TRBD1	TRBV5-1	TRBJ1-1	CASSQEGTGFEAFF	TGCGCCAGCAGCCAGGAGGGGACAGGGTTTGAAGCTTTCTTT
-	-	TRBV5-4	TRBJ2-7	CASSWGSFRDEQYF	TGTGCCAGCAGCTGGGGCAGCTTCAGGGACGAGCAGTACTTC
-	TRBD2	TRBV2	TRBJ2-2	CASRRISGDTGELFF	TGTGCCAGCAGGCGCATTAGCGGGGACACCGGGGAGCTGTTTTTT
-	TRBD1	TRBV15	TRBJ2-1	CATSSPRTGYYNEQFF	TGTGCCACCAGCAGTCCAAGGACAGGGTACTACAATGAGCAGTTCTTC
few	-	TRBV19	TRBJ2-3	CASSIIPGGADTQYF	TGTGCCAGTAGTATAATCCCCGGCGGGGCAGATACGCAGTATTTT
once	-	TRBV24-1	TRBJ2-7	CATEGHPYEQYF	TGTGCCACCGAGGGCCATCCCTACGAGCAGTACTTC
-	TRBD1	TRBV5-6	TRBJ2-1	CASSRDRDDEQFF	TGTGCCAGCAGCCGGGACAGGGACGATGAGCAGTTCTTC
-	TRBD1	TRBV11-2	TRBJ2-7	CASSITTGSWEQYF	TGTGCCAGCAGTATAACGACAGGGTCCTGGGAGCAGTACTTC
-	TRBD1	TRBV7-2	TRBJ1-2	CASSWGQGISYGYTF	TGTGCCAGCAGCTGGGGACAGGGGATTAGCTATGGCTACACCTTC
-	-	TRBV5-1	TRBJ1-2	CASSLGLTANYGYTF	TGCGCCAGCAGCCTAGGACTCACTGCTAACTATGGCTACACCTTC
-	-	TRBV27	TRBJ1-5	CASSLSPSGSNQPQHF	TGTGCCAGCAGTTTATCGCCGTCAGGGAGCAATCAGCCCCAGCATTTT
-	-	TRBV6-4	TRBJ1-1	CASSLTDDTEAFF	TGTGCCAGCAGTTTGACAGACGACACTGAAGCTTTCTTT
-	-	TRBV5-1	TRBJ1-3	CASSLVQGTGNTIYF	TGCGCCAGCAGCTTGGTTCAGGGAACAGGAAACACCATATATTTT
large	TRBD1	TRBV19	TRBJ1-2	CASRGDSPTGYTF	TGTGCCAGTAGGGGGGACAGTCCCACTGGCTACACCTTC
once	-	TRBV10-3	TRBJ1-1	CAAGYRETEAFF	TGTGCCGCAGGTTACAGGGAAACTGAAGCTTTCTTT
-	TRBD1	TRBV5-1	TRBJ2-5	CASSSQTGKQETQYF	TGCGCCAGCAGCTCCCAGACAGGGAAACAAGAGACCCAGTACTTC
-	-	TRBV28	TRBJ2-7	CASSLLQGSYEQYF	TGTGCCAGCAGTTTATTACAGGGTTCCTACGAGCAGTACTTC
-	TRBD2	TRBV9	TRBJ2-1	CASSVDDASGGAFEQFF	TGTGCCAGCAGCGTAGACGATGCTAGCGGGGGTGCGTTTGAGCAGTTCTTC
few	TRBD1	TRBV6-2/TRBV6-3	TRBJ1-5	CASSSDRAYNQPQHF	TGTGCCAGCAGTTCGGACAGGGCCTATAATCAGCCCCAGCATTTT
-	-	TRBV4-2	TRBJ2-2	CASSQFDRATGELFF	TGTGCCAGCAGCCAATTTGACAGAGCCACCGGGGAGCTGTTTTTT
-	TRBD2	TRBV7-9	TRBJ2-7	CASSFVLAGANYYEQYF	TGTGCCAGCAGCTTCGTACTAGCGGGGGCCAATTACTACGAGCAGTACTTC
-	TRBD2	TRBV28	TRBJ2-7	CASSFEAGVSYEQYF	TGTGCCAGCAGTTTTGAGGCGGGGGTTTCCTACGAGCAGTACTTC
-	-	TRBV6-5	TRBJ1-1	CASSSTRNTEAFF	TGTGCCAGCAGTAGTACTCGGAACACTGAAGCTTTCTTT
-	-	TRBV6-5	TRBJ2-1	CASNPASSYNEQFF	TGTGCCAGCAATCCGGCTAGCTCCTACAATGAGCAGTTCTTC
-	-	TRBV5-1	TRBJ1-3	CASSRSFSGNTIYF	TGCGCCAGCAGCCGCAGTTTCTCTGGAAACACCATATATTTT
-	TRBD1	TRBV24-1	TRBJ2-5	CATSDPKRQGQETQYF	TGTGCCACCAGTGATCCGAAGCGACAGGGCCAAGAGACCCAGTACTTC
-	TRBD1	TRBV27	TRBJ2-5	CASSIQGALETQYF	TGTGCCAGCAGTATACAGGGGGCGCTGGAGACCCAGTACTTC
-	-	TRBV27	TRBJ1-1	CASSLQPGINTEAFF	TGTGCCAGCAGTTTACAGCCAGGAATAAACACTGAAGCTTTCTTT
-	-	TRBV19	TRBJ2-2	CASSIGAGGGGELFF	TGTGCCAGTAGTATCGGTGCAGGGGGAGGCGGGGAGCTGTTTTTT
few	TRBD1	TRBV20-1	TRBJ1-5	CSASSGGQPQHF	TGCAGTGCTAGTTCAGGGGGTCAGCCCCAGCATTTT
-	-	TRBV27	TRBJ1-5	CASSEWGGPQHF	TGTGCCAGCAGCGAGTGGGGGGGGCCCCAGCATTTT
few	-	TRBV2	TRBJ1-2	CASRTTGTLYGYTF	TGTGCCAGCAGAACCACGGGGACTCTCTATGGCTACACCTTC
-	TRBD2	TRBV19	TRBJ2-2	CASMGRGVNTGELFF	TGTGCCAGTATGGGACGGGGGGTGAACACCGGGGAGCTGTTTTTT
few	TRBD1	TRBV9	TRBJ2-3	CASSSSTGVDTQYF	TGTGCCAGCAGCTCATCGACAGGGGTGGATACGCAGTATTTT
once	-	TRBV9	TRBJ2-1	CASSPGQYNEQFF	TGTGCCAGCAGCCCGGGACAATACAATGAGCAGTTCTTC